This TCR beta chain was sequenced during a study of lymphopenia after photon versus proton radiotherapy. Note on this clone: Its antigen remains unidentified.

V shed 6 bases, J shed 6 bases, and the junction held 6 bases outside the gene matches. Germline V gives CDR1 SGHTA, CDR2 FQGTGA. This CDR3 has 14 residues. Profiling relied on immunoSEQ multiplex PCR, and the TCRdb table lists in-frame clones only, not all of them. The table includes 14,000 or so clones, over 75% detected once. Findings and limits, study-wide: After the lymphocyte nadir, photon-treated repertoires showed oligoclonal expansion, especially of CD8+ Temra cells.

This sample comprised peripheral blood, obtained from a patient treated with photon-based radiotherapy. The receptor was isolated from a man in his forties or fifties with gastric cancer. The genes are TRBV7-3 and TRBJ2-1, with 9 nucleotides matching TRBD2. The CDR3 DNA sequence: TGTGCCAGCAGTTCTAGCGGGGCATCCAATGAGCAGTTCTTC. Its translation is CASSSSGASNEQFF.